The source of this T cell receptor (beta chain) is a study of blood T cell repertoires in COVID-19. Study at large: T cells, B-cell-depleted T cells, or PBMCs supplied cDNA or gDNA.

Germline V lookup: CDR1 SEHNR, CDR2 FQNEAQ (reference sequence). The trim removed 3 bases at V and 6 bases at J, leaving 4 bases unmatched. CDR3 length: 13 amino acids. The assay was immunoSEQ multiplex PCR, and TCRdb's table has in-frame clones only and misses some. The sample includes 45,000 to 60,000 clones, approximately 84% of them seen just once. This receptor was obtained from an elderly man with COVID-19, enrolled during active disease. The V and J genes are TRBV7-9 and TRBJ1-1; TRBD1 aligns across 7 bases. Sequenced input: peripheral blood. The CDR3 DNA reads TGTGCCAGCAGCTTTACTCAGGGGGCTGAAGCTTTCTTT. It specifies CASSFTQGAEAFF.